The next 23 T cell receptor beta chains were all read from a single sample in a study of OX40 agonist ivuxolimab in advanced cancers. Assay: immunoSEQ multiplex PCR; the TCRdb copy retains only in-frame clones and omits some. The table includes 60,000 to 95,000 clones, about nine tenths detected once. Sample: CD4+ or CD8+ T cells sorted from blood, taken in a trial of the OX40 agonist ivuxolimab. The receptors were sampled from an adult with an advanced solid tumor such as melanoma, head and neck, liver or kidney cancer.

J is TRBJ2-7 and V is TRBV7-6; perhaps D is TRBD1 or TRBD2 (5 bases each). This CDR3 spans 13 amino acids. Germline assignment: CDR1 SGHVS and CDR2 FNYEAQ. V was pared by 5 bases and J by 5 bases, with 13 bases between. The CDR3 sequence: CASSPGQGNEQYF. Here the CDR3 DNA reads TGTGCCAGCAGCCCGGGGCAGGGAAACGAGCAGTACTTC.

V usage is TRBV27 and J usage is TRBJ2-1; the D call may be TRBD1 or TRBD2 (6 bases each). The CDR3 spans 15 residues. V lost 1 base and J lost 7, with 14 bases in between. Germline CDR1 and CDR2: MNHEY and SMNVEV (reference sequence). The CDR3 coding sequence is TGTGCCAGCAGTTTATTGGGGGGCGAGGGGAATGAGCAGTTCTTC. The encoded protein is CASSLLGGEGNEQFF.

V is TRBV5-8 and J is TRBJ2-5; D might be TRBD1 (5 bases). The CDR3 extends over 15 amino acids. Germline CDR1 and CDR2: SGHTS and YDEGEE. The V gene lost 0 bases and the J gene lost 5 bases, with 14 bases spanning the gap. Written as DNA, the CDR3 is TGTGCCAGCAGCTTGGCCGGAGATAGGGGCGAGACCCAGTACTTC. It codes for CASSLAGDRGETQYF.

The chain recombines TRBV7-9 with TRBJ2-1; D may be TRBD1 (5 bases). Trimming took off 0 bases at V and 10 bases at J, with 13 bases between the two ends. Germline CDR1 and CDR2: SEHNR and FQNEAQ (reference sequence). The CDR3 length is 14 residues. CDR3 sequence (DNA): TGTGCCAGCAGCTTAGCAGGCAGGGTTGGGGAGCAGTTCTTC. Protein product: CASSLAGRVGEQFF. Combining the CDR3 with reference TRBV7-9 and TRBJ2-1 gives the whole variable domain DTGVSQNPRHKITKRGQNVTFRCDPISEHNRLYWYRQTLGQGPEFLTYFQNEAQLEKSRLLSDRFSAERPKGSFSTLEIQRTEQGDSAMYLCASSLAGRVGEQFFGPGTRLTVL.

This chain connects TRBV7-2 to TRBJ2-3; 12 bases fit TRBD1. V shed 5 bases, J shed 7 bases, and the junction held 13 bases outside the gene matches. CDR1 is SGHTA and CDR2 is FQGNSA in the germline V gene. This CDR3 spans 17 amino acids. The CDR3 sequence is CASSLEPGQGARHTQYF. CDR3 bases: TGTGCCAGCAGCCTCGAACCGGGACAGGGGGCGCGACATACGCAGTATTTT.

The chain recombines TRBV20-1 with TRBJ2-7; D possibly corresponds to TRBD2 (5 bases). This CDR3 contains 11 residues. The V and J ends lost 4 bases and 5 bases respectively, with 9 bases between them. Germline values: CDR1 DFQATT, CDR2 SNEGSKA (reference sequence). The CDR3 DNA reads as TGCAGTGCTAACACTAGGAACGAGCAGTACTTC. It is translated as CSANTRNEQYF.

This chain connects TRBV6-5 to TRBJ2-7; D uncertain. Trimming removed 6 bases at V and 6 bases at J, with 12 bases between. CDR1 MNHEY and CDR2 SVGAGI come from the germline V gene. CDR3 length: 12 amino acids. The DNA for the CDR3 is TGTGCCAGCAGGCAGAGCTGGGTCGAGCAGTACTTC. Protein product: CASRQSWVEQYF.

The chain links TRBV5-4 to TRBJ2-3, with a tentative D call TRBD2 (5 bases). The CDR3 extends over 15 amino acids. Trimming stripped 0 bases from V and 0 bases from J, with 8 bases between. Per the germline V gene, CDR1 is SGHNT and CDR2 is YYREEE (reference sequence). Here the CDR3 reads CASSLATGSTDTQYF. Written as DNA, the CDR3 is TGTGCCAGCAGCTTGGCGACGGGAAGCACAGATACGCAGTATTTT.

The chain has TRBV10-3 and TRBJ2-7; D unclear. The CDR3 loop spans 13 amino acids. Germline V gene lookup returns CDR1 ENHRY and CDR2 SYGVKD. Trimming shortened V by 3 bases and J by 1 base, and 7 bases separated the two germline ends. DNA for the CDR3: TGTGCCATCAGTGAATCGGCATCCTACGAGCAGTACTTC. Its translation: CAISESASYEQYF.

The gene calls are TRBV7-8 and TRBJ1-1; TRBD1 aligns across 10 bases. Losses at the gene ends were 3 bases for V and 5 bases for J; bases not matched to a gene: 3. The germline V gene encodes CDR1 SGHVS and CDR2 FQNEAQ. The CDR3 totals 14 residues. CDR3 protein: CASSFGQGVTEAFF. CDR3 nucleotides: TGTGCCAGCAGCTTCGGACAGGGGGTGACTGAAGCTTTCTTT.

The rearrangement joins TRBV7-2 to TRBJ1-1; 8 positions match TRBD1. The CDR3 totals 16 residues. Germline V gene data show CDR1 as SGHTA and CDR2 as FQGNSA. The trim removed 1 base at V and 2 bases at J, leaving 6 bases unmatched. CDR3: CASSLGQGAINTEAFF. CDR3 coding DNA: TGTGCCAGCAGCTTAGGGCAGGGGGCTATCAACACTGAAGCTTTCTTT.

The rearrangement links TRBV18 to TRBJ2-3; D gene uncertain. This CDR3 contains 13 residues. From germline, CDR1 is KGHSH and CDR2 LQKENI. Trimming stripped 1 base from V and 2 bases from J, with 4 bases between. The CDR3 loop is CASSPLNTDTQYF. The CDR3 DNA reads TGTGCCAGCTCACCACTTAACACAGATACGCAGTATTTT.

The chain is built from TRBV30 and TRBJ1-3; 12 positions agree with TRBD1. Germline V gives CDR1 GTSNPN, CDR2 SVGIG (reference sequence). The CDR3 has 15 residues. The ends lost 3 bases at V and 6 bases at J; junction bases unmatched: 6. CDR3 nucleotides: TGTGCCTGGAGCTTTGTGGGACAGGGGGCAAACACCATATATTTT. Translation gives CAWSFVGQGANTIYF.

This chain connects TRBV28 to TRBJ2-3, with TRBD2 matching over 10 bases. Germline V gene sequence: CDR1 MDHEN, CDR2 SYDVKM. The V segment lost 4 bases and the J segment 4 bases; nucleotides outside the gene matches: 14. The CDR3 is made up of 18 amino acids. CDR3 in DNA: TGTGCCAGCAGTTCCCCTCCCCCTAGCGGGAGTCTGGCAGATACGCAGTATTTT. Translation gives CASSSPPPSGSLADTQYF.

The J gene is TRBJ2-5, the V gene TRBV5-1, with D unresolved. The CDR3 sequence is 13 residues long. With 6 bases removed from V and 0 bases from J, the gap between germline ends came to 9 bases. Per the germline V gene, CDR1 is SGHRS and CDR2 is YFSETQ. CDR3 sequence (DNA): TGCGCCAGCACGGTCCATTACCAAGAGACCCAGTACTTC. It translates to CASTVHYQETQYF.

The chain uses TRBV11-2 and TRBJ1-2; TRBD1 aligns across 7 bases. V gave up 7 bases and J gave up 4 bases; unmatched junction bases: 6. CDR3 size: 13 residues. In germline, CDR1 is SGHAT, CDR2 FQNNGV. The CDR3 DNA sequence: TGTGCCAGCACCTCGACAGGGAGCTATGGCTACACCTTC. It yields the protein CASTSTGSYGYTF.

This clone was seen just once. This chain uses TRBV11-3 with TRBJ2-3; 9 nucleotides line up with TRBD2. This CDR3 has 16 residues. With 4 bases clipped from V and 1 base from J, the junction kept 6 bases outside the gene matches. Germline-derived CDR1 and CDR2 are SGHNT and YENEEA. DNA of the CDR3: TGTGCCAGCAGCTCACCGGGACTAGCCGGCACAGATACGCAGTATTTT. As protein: CASSSPGLAGTDTQYF.

The rearrangement uses TRBV19 and TRBJ1-5, with no clear D. Germline V gene data show CDR1 as LNHDA and CDR2 as SQIVND (reference sequence). The CDR3 contains 15 residues. Trimming removed 3 bases at V and 2 bases at J, with 11 bases between. CDR3 DNA: TGTGCCAGTAGTATTTTCTCGGACGGCAATCAGCCCCAGCATTTT. It yields the protein CASSIFSDGNQPQHF.

This clone was seen only once. This sequence joins TRBV6-5 and TRBJ2-1, with D possibly being TRBD2 (6 bases). CDR1 is MNHEY, CDR2 SVGAGI, per germline. The CDR3 runs 15 residues. The V and J ends lost 6 bases and 0 bases respectively, with 12 bases between them. CDR3 coding DNA: TGTGCCAGCAGGCCCGGGACTGGCTCCTACAATGAGCAGTTCTTC. Translating gives CASRPGTGSYNEQFF.

The rearrangement joins TRBV2 to TRBJ2-3; D possibly corresponds to TRBD2 (7 bases). The CDR3 loop spans 15 amino acids. Germline V gene lookup returns CDR1 SNHLY and CDR2 FYNNEI. V gave up 7 bases and J gave up 6 bases, with 20 bases separating them. The CDR3 DNA follows: TGTGCCAGCACTTTTGGGGGAGGGGGAGGGGATACGCAGTATTTT. Protein: CASTFGGGGGDTQYF.

The chain employs TRBV5-1 and TRBJ1-2; D unclear. This CDR3 contains 12 residues. V lost 4 bases, J lost 3 bases, and 7 bases lay in between. Germline-derived CDR1 and CDR2 are SGHRS and YFSETQ. CDR3 region: CASSPADYGYTF. As DNA, the CDR3 is TGCGCCAGCAGCCCTGCGGACTATGGCTACACCTTC.

The rearrangement links TRBV9 to TRBJ2-1, with TRBD2 matching over 7 bases. There are 14 residues in the CDR3. The V gene end was trimmed by 6 bases and the J gene end by 8 bases; junction bases not matched to a gene: 11. CDR1 and CDR2 (germline): SGDLS, YYNGEE. CDR3: CASTQSGRDHEQFF. The DNA of the CDR3 is TGTGCCAGCACCCAAAGTGGGAGGGATCATGAGCAGTTCTTC.

The rearrangement links TRBV18 to TRBJ2-5; 7 bases match TRBD2. CDR1 is KGHSH, CDR2 LQKENI, per germline. The CDR3 has 15 residues. V lost 2 bases to trimming and J lost 1 base; unmatched junction nucleotides: 4. CDR3 DNA sequence: TGTGCCAGCTCACCATTGGGGGGGTCCCAAGAGACCCAGTACTTC. This gives the protein CASSPLGGSQETQYF.